This T cell receptor (beta chain) was profiled in a study of CD8 T cells in Susac syndrome. The CDR3 is 14 residues long. Germline V gene sequence: CDR1 SGDLS, CDR2 YYNGEE. J lost 5 bases, V lost 3 bases, and 4 bases had no gene match. Reverse transcription of about 0.45 to 1 ug RNA was performed with random hexamers. TCRdb used MiXCR to reprocess the immunoSEQ multiplex PCR reads, holding one entry per CDR3 protein. The data show about 73,000 distinct CDR3 sequences, roughly 95% seen once. Specimen: CD8+ T cells from PBMCs. The chain employs TRBV9 and TRBJ2-1; TRBD2 matches 8 bases. This clonotype was sampled from a human donor with multiple sclerosis. This CDR3 reads CASSASGRNNEQFF. The CDR3 DNA reads TGTGCCAGCAGCGCTAGCGGGCGGAACAATGAGCAGTTCTTC.